The next 11 T cell receptor beta chains were all read from a single sample in a study of T cell responses to AZD1222 COVID-19 vaccine. The assay was immunoSEQ multiplex PCR, and TCRdb's table has in-frame clones only and misses some. The table has 80,000 to 95,000 clones, roughly nine tenths seen once. The source material was peripheral blood, sampled 28 days after the second AZD1222 dose. These receptors were obtained from an adult who received the AZD1222 COVID-19 vaccine.

In this sample, this clone turned up a few times. The CDR3, as DNA: TGTGCCAGCAGCCCCAGTACAGGGACTGGCTACACCTTC. This encodes CASSPSTGTGYTF. The J gene is TRBJ1-2, the V gene TRBV7-3; TRBD1 is a possible D gene (6 bases). Trimming removed 5 bases at V and 7 bases at J, with 14 bases between. The length of the CDR3 is 13 residues. Per the germline V gene, CDR1 is SGHTA and CDR2 is FQGTGA.

The V call is TRBV5-1, the J call TRBJ1-3, with 7 bases that match TRBD1. The CDR3 runs 16 residues. CDR1 and CDR2 (germline): SGHRS, YFSETQ. V lost 4 bases to trimming and J lost 0 bases; unmatched junction nucleotides: 7. The CDR3 spells CASSGETGFSGNTIYF. CDR3 DNA sequence: TGCGCCAGCAGCGGCGAGACAGGGTTCTCTGGAAACACCATATATTTT.

This sequence joins TRBV29-1 and TRBJ1-5; D is perhaps TRBD1 (5 bases). The germline CDR1 and CDR2 sequences are SQVTM and ANQGSEA. V shed 4 bases and J shed 7 bases, with 14 bases lying between them. The CDR3 runs 13 residues. The CDR3 DNA reads TGCAGCGTTGCCGAGGGGCCGGGACAGCCCCAGCATTTT. As protein: CSVAEGPGQPQHF.

V gene TRBV30 combines with J gene TRBJ1-1; D possibly corresponds to TRBD1 (6 bases). The CDR3 has 13 residues. CDR1 is GTSNPN, CDR2 SVGIG, per germline (reference sequence). Between the trimmed V and J ends, which lost 3 bases and 3 bases, there was a span of 11 bases. DNA for the CDR3: TGTGCCTGGAGCGGCAGGGGCGACACTGAAGCTTTCTTT. Translated: CAWSGRGDTEAFF.

The chain employs TRBV2 and TRBJ1-2; D not certain. The CDR3 consists of 11 residues. Trimming shortened V by 3 bases and J by 2 bases, and 1 base separated the two germline ends. CDR1 is SNHLY, CDR2 FYNNEI, per germline. CDR3 DNA: TGTGCCAGCAGTGAGAACTATGGCTACACCTTC. Protein product: CASSENYGYTF.

CDR3 bases: TGTGCCTCCCGGACTAGCGGGGGACCACAAGAGACCCAGTACTTC. Its protein is CASRTSGGPQETQYF. V usage is TRBV10-3 and J usage is TRBJ2-5; 13 bases are shared with TRBD2. This CDR3 has 15 residues. V shed 11 bases and J 2 bases; nucleotides not matched to a gene: 8. Looked up from germline, CDR1 is ENHRY and CDR2 is SYGVKD.

J is TRBJ2-7 and V is TRBV7-8; the D gene is possibly TRBD1 (5 bases). Germline values: CDR1 SGHVS, CDR2 FQNEAQ. Trimming removed 0 bases from V and 2 bases from J, with 14 bases in between. The CDR3 extends over 16 amino acids. CDR3 sequence reads: CASSLAGRTFPYEQYF. CDR3 nucleotides: TGTGCCAGCAGCTTAGCAGGACGGACATTTCCCTACGAGCAGTACTTC. The full variable domain, in which reference TRBV7-8 and TRBJ2-7 provide the parts outside the CDR3, is GAGVSQSPRYKVAKRGQDVALRCDPISGHVSLFWYQQALGQGPEFLTYFQNEAQLDKSGLPSDRFFAERPEGSVSTLKIQRTQQEDSAVYLCASSLAGRTFPYEQYFGPGTRLTVT.

This clone was seen a handful of times. V is TRBV28 and J is TRBJ1-4; D possibly corresponds to TRBD1 (6 bases). V was trimmed by 10 bases and J by 9 bases, leaving 21 bases between them. The germline V gene has CDR1 MDHEN and CDR2 SYDVKM. The CDR3 is 14 residues long. The CDR3 DNA follows: TGTGCCACCACCGGGGGCGCAGGAAATAAAAAACTGTTTTTT. Amino acids: CATTGGAGNKKLFF.

This chain connects TRBV7-2 to TRBJ2-5; 8 nucleotides match TRBD1. The CDR3 has 15 amino acids. Trimming at V came to 5 bases and at J to 0 bases, leaving 5 bases not matched to a gene. Per the germline V gene, CDR1 is SGHTA and CDR2 is FQGNSA. CDR3 DNA sequence: TGTGCCAGCAGCCCCGACAGGGGCTACCAAGAGACCCAGTACTTC. Translated: CASSPDRGYQETQYF.

The chain joins TRBV5-1 to TRBJ2-1, with 10 nucleotides matching TRBD1. CDR1 SGHRS and CDR2 YFSETQ come from the germline V gene. With V trimmed by 7 bases and J by 2 bases, 3 bases remained unmatched. This CDR3 has 14 residues. As DNA, the CDR3 is TGCGCCAGCGGACAGGGGGGCGCCTACAATGAGCAGTTCTTC. Residues: CASGQGGAYNEQFF. The variable domain in full, with the rest retrieved from reference TRBV5-1 and TRBJ2-1, is KAGVTQTPRYLIKTRGQQVTLSCSPISGHRSVSWYQQTPGQGLQFLFEYFSETQRNKGNFPGRFSGRQFSNSRSEMNVSTLELGDSALYLCASGQGGAYNEQFFGPGTRLTVL.

Of note for this clone: A junction end diverges from the germline sequence, so it may reflect a read error. This sequence joins TRBV2 and TRBJ2-7; a weak D match, TRBD1 (6 bases). The V gene's germline CDR1 is SNHLY and CDR2 FYNNEI. This CDR3 contains 12 residues. CDR3 coding DNA: TGTGCCAGCAACAATGGTAGGGACACCCTTGGGTTC. Amino acid sequence: CASNNGRDTLGF.